The T cell receptor (beta chain) under discussion was sequenced for a study of Ad26.COV2.S vaccination and SARS-CoV-2 variants. Study-level points and caveats: Spike-specific TCR breadth in vaccine recipients exceeded that seen in placebo recipients.

Looked up from germline, CDR1 is SGHAT and CDR2 is FQNNGV. CDR3 length equals 13 residues. The V end was cut by 4 bases, the J end by 2 bases, with 8 bases between. The table came from immunoSEQ multiplex PCR; TCRdb's copy has only in-frame clones and leaves some out. Here the sample spans about 350,000 clones, 75% to 90% being singletons. In the case of this clone: Its antigen is unknown.

Treatment: 15 to 20 received Ad26.COV2.S at low or high dose, single or two shots; 5 received placebo; per-sample allocation not given. Specimen acquisition occurred on day 63 following the initial vaccine or placebo injection. Sequenced material: peripheral blood, taken in a trial of Ad26.COV2.S vaccine versus placebo. This chain joins TRBV11-2 and TRBJ2-5; the D gene is possibly TRBD2 (6 bases). The sequence derives from a person aged 18-60 years who received the Ad26.COV2.S COVID-19 vaccine or a placebo. The CDR3 DNA follows: TGTGCCAGCAGCTCGGGGACTCAAGAGACCCAGTACTTC. This sequence encodes CASSSGTQETQYF.